Sequencing of this TCR beta chain was carried out in a study of T cells after yellow fever vaccination. The CDR3 consists of 14 residues. Germline CDR1 and CDR2: SQVTM and ANQGSEA. Trimming took off 3 bases at V and 4 bases at J, with 15 bases between the two ends. It was through 5'RACE template switching that TCR cDNA was made, with a universal primer site and UMIs added. TCRdb called the 5' RACE reads again in MiXCR, with one record for every CDR3 protein. The sample has approximately 510,000 distinct CDR3 sequences, 21% seen once. This clonotype was recorded at least ten times. This chain connects TRBV29-1 to TRBJ2-5, with D uncertain. The sample consisted of PBMCs, taken approximately 22 days after the first yellow fever vaccination. This sequence originates from a man between 18 and 29 years old who received the YFV17D yellow fever vaccine. The CDR3 protein is CSVESDRSPETQYF. The CDR3 nucleotides read TGCAGCGTTGAGTCGGATCGGTCCCCAGAGACCCAGTACTTC.